This T cell receptor (beta chain) was found in a study of T-cell memory formation after mild COVID-19. Study summary: For the most part, TCR clusters were specific to one donor. General observations from the study: Pre-infection memory showed some responding clones, and this suggested that cross-reactive memory joined. The main location of contracting CD4+ clones was CM and EM, and that of contracting CD8+ clones was EMRA.

Turning to this clonotype: Its specificity is not known.

Germline values: CDR1 MNHNS, CDR2 SASEGT. The length of the CDR3 is 14 residues. V lost 4 bases to trimming and J lost 8 bases, with 15 bases between them. TCRdb recomputed calls from the 5' RACE reads with MiXCR, one row per CDR3 protein. Of some 210,000 distinct CDR3 sequences detected, roughly 27% appear once; the ten largest clones hold about an eighth. The sample consisted of PBMCs or a T cell subset sorted from them (not recorded which). The chain combines TRBV6-1 with TRBJ1-5, with D tentatively TRBD1 (6 bases). The receptor's source is an adult woman who had mild COVID-19 (a few samples of this study predate the infection). Cell type and time point are not known. The CDR3 reads CASSVQGIREPQHF. As DNA, the CDR3 is TGTGCCAGCAGTGTACAGGGAATTAGAGAGCCCCAGCATTTT.